Presented here are 18 T cell receptor beta chains from one specimen sequenced in a study of identical twins. One entry per CDR3 protein, called by TCRdb with MiXCR from the 5' RACE reads. The data show 270,000 or so distinct CDR3 sequences, around 8% seen once. This sample was also put to use in a study of yellow fever vaccine responses in identical twins.

Input material: CD8+ T cells sorted from blood. The source of these receptors is a woman aged 18-29 years in good health.

This clonotype has at least ten counts. This chain joins TRBV12-3 or TRBV12-4 and TRBJ2-5; no definite D call. The V gene lost 4 bases and the J gene lost 5 bases, with 14 bases spanning the gap. The length of the CDR3 is 14 residues. The CDR3 DNA follows: TGTGCCAGCAGTTCCTCGGGCCCTGGGGAGACCCAGTACTTC. Amino acids: CASSSSGPGETQYF.

At least ten counts were recorded for this clonotype. The genes are TRBV28 and TRBJ2-3; 10 bases align to TRBD2. V lost 4 bases, J lost 2 bases, and 12 bases stayed unmatched. This CDR3 region has 18 residues. Germline V lookup: CDR1 MDHEN, CDR2 SYDVKM. The CDR3, as DNA: TGTGCCAGCAGTTCCACTACCGGGACTAGCGAATACACAGATACGCAGTATTTT. It codes for CASSSTTGTSEYTDTQYF.

This clonotype showed up just a few times. The junction shows a germline mismatch at one end, possibly a read error. The CDR3 region has the DNA TGTACCAGCAGCTTAGATATAGCGGGAGGGCCCACAGATACGCAGTATTTT. Its protein product is CTSSLDIAGGPTDTQYF. The chain combines TRBV11-2 with TRBJ2-3, with 11 positions matching TRBD2. CDR1 and CDR2 (germline): SGHAT, FQNNGV. CDR3 length: 17 residues.

The DNA for the CDR3 is TGTGCCAGCAGCTCCGGACTAGCGGGGGGACGCACAGATACGCAGTATTTT. It codes for CASSSGLAGGRTDTQYF. J is TRBJ2-3 and V is TRBV7-3; 14 nucleotides line up with TRBD2. The V gene's germline CDR1 is SGHTA and CDR2 FQGTGA. Trimming took 4 bases from V and 1 from J; bases not matched to a gene: 4. The CDR3 loop spans 17 amino acids.

This clonotype has a handful of counts. The V call is TRBV27, the J call TRBJ2-1; 10 bases fit TRBD2. J was trimmed by 4 bases and V by 6 bases; bases with no gene match: 9. CDR1 and CDR2 (germline): MNHEY, SMNVEV (reference sequence). The CDR3 loop spans 16 amino acids. The CDR3 reads CASRWTSGGAYNEQFF. The CDR3 DNA is TGTGCCAGCAGGTGGACGAGCGGGGGGGCGTACAATGAGCAGTTCTTC.

The chain has TRBV15 and TRBJ2-3; D gene unclear. Germline lookup yields CDR1 LNHNV and CDR2 YYDKDF (reference sequence). This CDR3 has 13 residues. Trimming shortened V by 2 bases and J by 4 bases, and 7 bases separated the two germline ends. Here the CDR3 reads CATSRNRADTQYF. Here the CDR3 DNA reads TGTGCCACCAGCAGAAATCGGGCAGATACGCAGTATTTT.

This clonotype was counted between two and nine times. CDR3 sequence reads: CASSLKRGGGWDTEAFF. CDR3 sequence (DNA): TGTGCCAGCAGCTTGAAGCGGGGAGGGGGCTGGGACACTGAAGCTTTCTTT. The chain has TRBV11-1 and TRBJ1-1; 7 nucleotides align to TRBD1. V shed 3 bases, J shed 3 bases, and the junction held 13 bases outside the gene matches. Per germline, CDR1 SGHAT and CDR2 FQDESV (reference sequence). This CDR3 comprises 17 residues.

This clonotype was counted a few times. CDR3 in amino acids: CAISETLAGFSYEQYF. The CDR3 bases are TGTGCCATCAGTGAGACGCTAGCGGGCTTTTCCTACGAGCAGTACTTC. V is TRBV10-3 and J is TRBJ2-7, with 8 bases matching TRBD2. V was clipped by 2 bases and J by 1 base; unmatched bases: 7. The CDR3 is 16 amino acids. Germline CDR1 and CDR2: ENHRY and SYGVKD.

This chain links TRBV25-1 with TRBJ2-7; TRBD1 aligns across 10 bases. CDR1 and CDR2 from the germline V gene are MGHDK and SYGVNS. This CDR3 is 19 amino acids long. Losses at the gene ends were 3 bases for V and 0 bases for J; bases not matched to a gene: 14. The CDR3 nucleotides are TGTGCCAGCAGTGACTCCGGGACAGGGGATTACTGGAGCTCCTACGAGCAGTACTTC. Translating it yields CASSDSGTGDYWSSYEQYF.

This clonotype has ten or more counts. This chain joins TRBV12-3 or TRBV12-4 and TRBJ1-5; D uncertain. CDR3 length equals 14 residues. The V end was cut by 1 base, the J end by 3 bases, with 7 bases between. This chain's CDR3 is CASSLGDNNQPQHF. The CDR3 coding sequence is TGTGCCAGCAGTTTAGGTGACAACAATCAGCCCCAGCATTTT.

In its sample, this clonotype was seen a few times. The CDR3 nucleotides are TGTGCCTGCGGGGGCCCCAATGAAAAACTGTTTTTT. It specifies CACGGPNEKLFF. This chain links TRBV12-3 or TRBV12-4 with TRBJ1-4; a weak D match, TRBD1 (6 bases). V lost 11 bases and J lost 5, with 12 bases in between. This CDR3 contains 12 residues.

This clonotype was seen many times. V gene TRBV5-8 combines with J gene TRBJ2-7; 11 nucleotides align to TRBD2. Losses at the gene ends were 4 bases for V and 3 bases for J; bases not matched to a gene: 9. Germline CDR1 reads SGHTS; CDR2 reads YDEGEE. The CDR3 is made up of 16 amino acids. In DNA form, the CDR3 reads TGTGCCAGCAGCGGCATTCCGGGACTAGCGGTCTACGAGCAGTACTTC. Its translation is CASSGIPGLAVYEQYF.

The chain combines TRBV9 with TRBJ1-1; D is ambiguous. CDR3 length: 14 amino acids. Germline V gene data show CDR1 as SGDLS and CDR2 as YYNGEE. The V end lost 1 base, the J end lost 5 bases, and 12 bases lay between the germline ends. The CDR3 sequence is CASSVNPTTTEAFF. The DNA of the CDR3 is TGTGCCAGCAGCGTAAACCCTACTACAACTGAAGCTTTCTTT.

This clonotype was counted between two and nine times. The rearrangement links TRBV3-1 to TRBJ2-5; D perhaps matches TRBD2 (6 bases). This CDR3 is built from 15 residues. V gave up 4 bases and J gave up 1 base, with 13 bases separating them. The V gene's germline CDR1 is LGHDT and CDR2 YNNKEL (reference sequence). CDR3 sequence (DNA): TGTGCCAGCAGCCCGTACGGGACTCCCCAAGAGACCCAGTACTTC. Translated: CASSPYGTPQETQYF.

This clonotype was detected a few times. CDR3 sequence reads: CATSHLNLAPETQYF. The DNA of the CDR3 is TGTGCCACCAGCCACCTCAATCTAGCGCCGGAGACCCAGTACTTC. The genes are TRBV15 and TRBJ2-5; possible D gene TRBD2, 6 bases. Germline V gene lookup returns CDR1 LNHNV and CDR2 YYDKDF (reference sequence). The CDR3 has 15 residues. Trimming took 5 bases from V and 5 from J, leaving 18 bases between them.

In this sample, this clonotype turned up many times. The CDR3 spells CASSLFYREETQYF. In DNA form, the CDR3 reads TGTGCCAGCAGCTTGTTCTACAGGGAAGAGACCCAGTACTTC. The genes are TRBV7-9 and TRBJ2-5; the D gene is possibly TRBD1 (6 bases). Germline CDR1 is SEHNR and CDR2 is FQNEAQ (reference sequence). The CDR3 covers 14 residues. V was trimmed by 3 bases and J by 3 bases, leaving 11 bases between them.

In DNA, the CDR3 is TGCAGCGTTGCCACCGGGACAACTGGAGAGACCCAGTACTTC. Its protein product is CSVATGTTGETQYF. The chain carries TRBV29-1 and TRBJ2-5, with D perhaps matching TRBD1 (6 bases). V lost 4 bases and J 4 bases, leaving 16 bases between the germline ends. The CDR3 extends over 14 amino acids. In germline, CDR1 is SQVTM, CDR2 ANQGSEA. Looking up the rest from reference TRBV29-1 and TRBJ2-5 gives the full variable domain: SAVISQKPSRDICQRGTSLTIQCQVDSQVTMMFWYRQQPGQSLTLIATANQGSEATYESGFVIDKFPISRPNLTFSTLTVSNMSPEDSSIYLCSVATGTTGETQYFGPGTRLLVL.

The J gene is TRBJ2-3, the V gene TRBV5-4; tentative D call: TRBD1 (5 bases). This CDR3 spans 18 amino acids. The V gene's germline CDR1 is SGHNT and CDR2 YYREEE (reference sequence). Trimming removed 0 bases at V and 4 bases at J, with 21 bases between. The CDR3, as DNA: TGTGCCAGCAGCTTGGTTCCGACACTCGAAGGGGATGCAGATACGCAGTATTTT. This translates into CASSLVPTLEGDADTQYF. The complete variable domain, with remaining parts taken from reference TRBV5-4 and TRBJ2-3, reads ETGVTQSPTHLIKTRGQQVTLRCSSQSGHNTVSWYQQALGQGPQFIFQYYREEENGRGNFPPRFSGLQFPNYSSELNVNALELDDSALYLCASSLVPTLEGDADTQYFGPGTRLTVL.